These 5 T cell receptor beta chains originate from one sample sequenced in a study of cytomegalovirus exposure and HLA in healthy donors. Both 60 Vbeta primers and 13 Jbeta primers went into the PCR. Assay used: immunoSEQ multiplex PCR; TCRdb lists only in-frame clones, some missing. Here the sample spans around 36,000 clones, roughly 76% being singletons. The sample taken for sequencing was PBMCs. Every receptor here comes from a middle-aged woman in good health and CMV-seronegative.

The gene calls are TRBV27 and TRBJ2-1, with TRBD2 as a possible D gene (6 bases). This CDR3 comprises 17 residues. Trimming cost V 5 bases and J 0 bases, with 17 bases left between them. Per germline, CDR1 MNHEY and CDR2 SMNVEV (reference sequence). CDR3 sequence reads: CASSGNAGGISYNEQFF. In DNA form, the CDR3 reads TGTGCCAGCAGTGGGAACGCCGGGGGAATCTCCTACAATGAGCAGTTCTTC.

The chain uses TRBV28 and TRBJ2-3; D may be TRBD1 (5 bases). CDR3 length equals 16 residues. CDR1 and CDR2 (germline): MDHEN, SYDVKM. V was cut by 5 bases and J by 1 base, with 16 bases left in between. The CDR3 nucleotides read TGTGCCAGCAGTCCCGCCGAGACAGACCGCACAGATACGCAGTATTTT. Its protein product is CASSPAETDRTDTQYF.

Worth noting for this clone: The CDR3 end shows no conserved phenylalanine or tryptophan, and so a read error is likely. The rearrangement links TRBV4-2 to TRBJ2-7; 9 nucleotides agree with TRBD2. J was trimmed by 4 bases and V by 1 base; bases with no gene match: 5. The CDR3 has 15 residues. The germline gives CDR1 LGHNA, CDR2 YNFKEQ. The CDR3 reads CASSQGASGAYEQYL. CDR3 in DNA: TGTGCCAGCAGCCAAGGGGCTAGCGGGGCGTACGAGCAGTACCTC.

The rearrangement uses TRBV5-1 and TRBJ2-1; a possible D gene is TRBD1 (6 bases). The CDR3 spans 14 residues. V dropped 3 bases and J dropped 7 bases, with 14 bases sitting between them. From germline, CDR1 is SGHRS and CDR2 YFSETQ. The CDR3 sequence: CASSSRDIRNEQFF. CDR3 nucleotides: TGCGCCAGCAGCTCTCGGGACATTAGGAATGAGCAGTTCTTC.

This clone occurred once. The chain has TRBV4-3 and TRBJ1-1; tentatively, D is TRBD1 (5 bases). The CDR3 spans 14 residues. Trimming left V 1 base short and J 5 bases short, with 11 bases between. Per germline, CDR1 LGHNA and CDR2 YSLEER. The CDR3 reads CASSQGARVTEAFF. Written as DNA, the CDR3 is TGCGCCAGCAGCCAAGGCGCCAGGGTTACTGAAGCTTTCTTT.